The entry below describes one T cell receptor beta chain. Here immunoSEQ multiplex PCR was the method, and the copy in TCRdb shows in-frame clones only, minus some. This table has about 60,000 clones, more than 90% appearing once. The source of the sample is a study of control samples from healthy donors and cancer patients. CDR1 LGHDT and CDR2 YNNKEL come from the germline V gene (reference sequence). Losses at the gene ends were 4 bases for V and 0 bases for J; bases not matched to a gene: 14. This CDR3 contains 19 residues. Sequenced material: PBMCs. J is TRBJ2-5 and V is TRBV3-1 (or the pseudogene TRBV3-2); 10 nucleotides match TRBD2. This receptor was identified in a man aged 40-50 years with colorectal cancer. This chain's CDR3 is CASSPPGALAGAYQETQYF. CDR3 in DNA: TGTGCCAGCAGCCCCCCGGGCGCCCTAGCGGGGGCGTACCAAGAGACCCAGTACTTC.